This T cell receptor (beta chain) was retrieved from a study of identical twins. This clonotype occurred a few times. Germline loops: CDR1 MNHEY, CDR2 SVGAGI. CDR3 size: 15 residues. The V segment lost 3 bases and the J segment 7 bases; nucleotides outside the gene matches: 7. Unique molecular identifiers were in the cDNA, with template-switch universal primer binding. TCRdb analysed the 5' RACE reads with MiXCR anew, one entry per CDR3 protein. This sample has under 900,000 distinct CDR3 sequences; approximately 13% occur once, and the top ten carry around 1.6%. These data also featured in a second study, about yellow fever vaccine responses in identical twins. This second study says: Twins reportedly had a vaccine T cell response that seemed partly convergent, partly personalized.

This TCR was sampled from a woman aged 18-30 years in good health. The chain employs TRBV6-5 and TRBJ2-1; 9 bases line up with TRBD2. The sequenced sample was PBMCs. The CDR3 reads CASSYFAGGRNEQFF. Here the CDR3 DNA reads TGTGCCAGCAGTTATTTCGCGGGGGGGCGGAATGAGCAGTTCTTC.